The rows below give T cell receptor beta chains drawn from one sample of a study of blood T cell repertoires in COVID-19. The data were produced by immunoSEQ multiplex PCR, yet TCRdb's version contains in-frame clones alone and is incomplete. This sample has roughly 130,000 clones, with about 86% found just once. Specimen: PBMCs or T cells enriched from blood (not recorded which). Receptors were obtained from a woman between 45 and 60 years old who had recovered from COVID-19. The CDR3 runs from the conserved cysteine through the conserved F or W. D genes are given only for firm matches. Part of the rows lack a size; the others show once, few, many or a class for expanded clones.

abundance	d_gene	j_gene	v_gene	CDR3aa	CDR3nt
-	-	TRBJ2-7	TRBV29-1	CSGGEGRRNEQYF	TGCAGCGGGGGGGAAGGGAGGCGCAACGAGCAGTACTTC
few	TRBD1	TRBJ1-2	TRBV3-1/TRBV3-2	CASRVQGASYGYTF	TGTGCCAGCAGGGTACAGGGGGCGAGCTATGGCTACACCTTC
few	-	TRBJ1-1	TRBV7-9	CASSNGQIPITEAFF	TGTGCCAGCAGCAACGGACAGATTCCGATCACTGAAGCTTTCTTT
-	-	TRBJ2-7	TRBV9	CASRSRDKVYEQYF	TGTGCCAGCAGGTCGAGGGATAAGGTCTACGAGCAGTACTTC
few	-	TRBJ2-5	TRBV7-2	CASSPGGTQGETQYF	TGTGCCAGCAGCCCTGGAGGCACCCAGGGGGAGACCCAGTACTTC
-	-	TRBJ1-1	TRBV2	CASLSGGSTEAFF	TGTGCCAGCCTTTCCGGGGGGAGCACTGAAGCTTTCTTT
once	TRBD1	TRBJ1-1	TRBV18	CASSPRLQGAGTEAFF	TGTGCCAGCTCACCCCGCCTACAGGGGGCAGGGACTGAAGCTTTCTTT
once	TRBD2	TRBJ2-1	TRBV4-3	CASSQNPGLAGQNEQFF	TGCGCCAGCAGCCAAAACCCGGGACTAGCGGGGCAAAACGAGCAGTTCTTC
-	TRBD1	TRBJ1-1	TRBV2	CASRAAGGTEAFF	TGTGCCAGCAGAGCTGCAGGGGGCACTGAAGCTTTCTTT
few	-	TRBJ1-2	TRBV11-2	CASTSRGGGRANYGYTF	TGTGCCAGCACCTCGCGGGGAGGGGGAAGAGCTAACTATGGCTACACCTTC
-	-	TRBJ1-2	TRBV19	CASSIDLTGRPEVGGYTF	TGTGCCAGTAGTATAGATCTAACGGGAAGACCAGAGGTTGGTGGCTACACCTTC
-	-	TRBJ2-5	TRBV7-9	CASSSGGLETQYF	TGTGCCAGCAGCTCGGGGGGCCTAGAGACCCAGTACTTC